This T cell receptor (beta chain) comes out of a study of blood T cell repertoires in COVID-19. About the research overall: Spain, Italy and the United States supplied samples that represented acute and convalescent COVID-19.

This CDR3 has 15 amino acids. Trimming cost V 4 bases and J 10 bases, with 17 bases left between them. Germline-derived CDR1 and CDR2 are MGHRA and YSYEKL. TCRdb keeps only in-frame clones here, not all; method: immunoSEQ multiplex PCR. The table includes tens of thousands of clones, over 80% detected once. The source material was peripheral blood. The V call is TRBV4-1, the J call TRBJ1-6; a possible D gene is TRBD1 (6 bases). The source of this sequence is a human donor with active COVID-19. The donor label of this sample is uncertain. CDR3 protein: CASSPLAGTTSPLHF. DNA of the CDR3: TGCGCCAGCAGCCCGCTTGCCGGGACAACATCACCCCTCCACTTT.